This T cell receptor (beta chain) was found in a study of blood T cell repertoires in COVID-19. The overall study: COVID-19 samples from acute and convalescent phases originated in the United States, Italy and Spain. The analysed material was cDNA or gDNA that came from T cells, B-cell-depleted T cells, or PBMCs.

The V gene's germline CDR1 is MNHNY and CDR2 SVGAGI (reference sequence). This CDR3 is 17 amino acids long. V lost 5 bases to trimming and J lost 2 bases, with 20 bases between them. Seattle patients were enrolled while actively infected and followed longitudinally. Original handling: It was from reference gene primer amplification that nucleated cell counts were estimated. The protocol was immunoSEQ multiplex PCR, while the TCRdb copy is restricted to in-frame clones and leaves out a portion. V and J calls plus clone size are reproduced from that table; the DNA served to infer D and trimming. The sample shows 84,000 or so clones, approximately 78% of them seen only once.

Sequencing was carried out using peripheral blood. This chain uses TRBV6-6 with TRBJ2-3; the D gene is possibly TRBD2 (5 bases). The TCR originated in a man in his fifties or sixties with COVID-19, enrolled during active disease. In DNA, the CDR3 is TGTGCCAGCAGTCCGCCGGCGGGCCCGTTTAACACAGATACGCAGTATTTT. As protein: CASSPPAGPFNTDTQYF.